This record covers a single T cell receptor beta chain. Its cognate antigen is unknown. Measured with immunoSEQ multiplex PCR; TCRdb has only the in-frame clones, and not every one. This table holds about 160,000 clones, roughly 90% found once. This entry is derived from a study of T cell responses to AZD1222 COVID-19 vaccine. The germline V and J ends were trimmed by 0 bases and 5 bases, with 3 bases remaining between them. CDR1 and CDR2 from the germline V gene are SGHKS and YYEKEE (reference sequence). The CDR3 is 11 amino acids. Findings and caveats of the study: Vaccine-associated CD4 TCRs ranged over spike, dominating at 160-218 and 743-854. Clonal diversity was possibly underestimated, and white British individuals and females predominated among donors. Baseline serology detected seropositivity in only a handful of AZD1222 recipients.

Sequences were derived from peripheral blood, sampled on day 0 of AZD1222 vaccination. The chain recombines TRBV5-5 with TRBJ2-7; D ambiguous. The clonotype was recovered from an adult in good health. The CDR3 loop reads CASSLENEQYF. In DNA form, the CDR3 reads TGTGCCAGCAGCTTGGAGAACGAGCAGTACTTC.